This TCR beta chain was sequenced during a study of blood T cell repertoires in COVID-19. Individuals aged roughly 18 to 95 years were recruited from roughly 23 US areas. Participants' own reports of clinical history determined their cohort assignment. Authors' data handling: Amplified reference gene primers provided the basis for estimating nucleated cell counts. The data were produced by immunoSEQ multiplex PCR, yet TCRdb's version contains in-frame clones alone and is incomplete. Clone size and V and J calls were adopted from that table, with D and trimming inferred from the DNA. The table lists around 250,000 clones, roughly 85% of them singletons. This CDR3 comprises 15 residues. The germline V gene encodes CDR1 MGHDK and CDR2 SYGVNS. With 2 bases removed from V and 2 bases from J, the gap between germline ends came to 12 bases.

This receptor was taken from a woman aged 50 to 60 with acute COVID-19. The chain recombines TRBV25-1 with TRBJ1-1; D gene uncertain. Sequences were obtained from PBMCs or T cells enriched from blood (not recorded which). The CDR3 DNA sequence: TGTGCCAGCAGTGAAGCTTTACAGTCTAACACTGAAGCTTTCTTT. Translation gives CASSEALQSNTEAFF.